The T cell receptor (beta chain) under discussion was sequenced for a study of Graves' ophthalmopathy and Graves' hyperthyroidism listed by TCRdb under 2018. In the study overall: Stable hyperthyroidism was defined as no progression to ophthalmopathy within 18 months of follow-up. In total, under 150 blood samples were TCR-sequenced: 40 to 45 ophthalmopathy, some 75 hyperthyroidism and about 17 hyperthyroidism-to-ophthalmopathy patients. To explore V-J signatures that separate ophthalmopathy from hyperthyroidism, a discovery set of around 97 patients was enrolled, consisting of under 50 with ophthalmopathy and around 57 with stable hyperthyroidism. The study used TCR beta repertoire signatures to distinguish Graves' ophthalmopathy from Graves' hyperthyroidism and to predict progression to ophthalmopathy. In roughly 6 hyperthyroidism patients, the T-cell repertoire of thyroid tissue was compared with the T-cell repertoire of blood. An independent validation cohort was composed of some 18 hyperthyroidism patients and about 16 patients who later progressed from hyperthyroidism to ophthalmopathy. After sampling, hyperthyroidism patients received methimazole starting at 30 mg daily, and ophthalmopathy patients received high-dose intravenous methylprednisolone.

Patients with hyperthyroidism were aged 18 to 65 years, had been newly diagnosed, and had a disease duration of less than 2 months. Anyone with other autoimmune diseases, uncontrolled infections, pregnancy or lactation was excluded from the study. Clinical symptoms, serum thyroxine, TRAb, thyroid ultrasound and orbital computed tomography formed the basis of the diagnosis. Total RNA was extracted with Trizol reagent and quality-checked on an Agilent 2100 Bioanalyzer. Inclusive of the bounding cysteine and phenylalanine, the CDR3 is 12 residues long. Just the 36-base CDR3 DNA is kept, in frame starting at base 1. Via the germline V gene (reference sequence), CDR1 is MNHNY and CDR2 SVGAGI. Unmatched junction bases come to 9, with V trimmed by 10 bases and J by 6 bases. There are many counts of this clonotype. Its antigen is unknown. Nothing much larger sits one base from this clone, and base qualities are not available.

For repertoire sequencing, the TCR beta CDR3 regions were amplified from RNA transcripts. HTBI primers and the Qiagen OneStep RT-PCR kit were used in a first-round RT-PCR, which was followed by a second-round multiplex PCR, size selection and purification. Libraries were sequenced on an Illumina HiSeq2000 using paired-end 100 bp reads. Per the authors' processing: SOAPnuke was used to process the reads, removing any read that contained adapters or uncalled bases, had a mean Phred below 15, or lacked an exact match to the constant primer or identifier. High-quality paired reads were merged with COPE v1.2.5. Each unique nucleotide sequence was defined as a clonotype, and clonotypes were aligned to IMGT TRB V, D and J references with MiTCR v1.1. The analysis was limited to V-J combinations with a frequency above 0.0001, which together covered around 99% of the repertoires. A TCR clonal expansion and chaos score per V-J combination was defined as the ratio of F50 clonal expansion to chaos observed in the TCRdist matrix. Features were reduced by Welch's t-statistics and random forest to about a dozen V-J combinations, which fed a naive Bayes classifier. The Morisita-Horn index was used to measure how similar the thyroid and blood repertoires were. TCRdb's own reprocessing of the public reads used fastp at Q25 and MiXCR and kept productive beta chains. CDR3 protein sequences are deduplicated, and each keeps its most common genes and DNA. These V and J calls rely on TCRdb rather than the paper's analysis. The sample has more than 1,000,000 distinct CDR3 sequences on record, 35% to 40% of them singletons. Of the sample, roughly 10% falls within the top ten clones.

Overall results and qualifications from the work: No statistical method was used to predetermine the sample size, and group allocation was not hidden from the investigators. In validation, the model predicted ophthalmopathy progression with about 70% sensitivity and roughly 72% specificity; around twelve predicted patients were CT-confirmed with GO in a median of approximately 6.5 months. Ophthalmopathy was separated from stable hyperthyroidism by the 13-signature model with around 89% sensitivity and approximately 84% specificity in cross-validation and with 80%/75% in the test set. Most expanded thyroid clonotypes with frequency above 0.001 were also detected in blood, suggesting blood repertoires may reflect the thyroid immune response.

This chain is built from TRBV6-6 and TRBJ2-7, and 7 junctional nucleotides match TRBD1. This TCR derives from an adult man with Graves' hyperthyroidism. The specimen sequenced was peripheral blood or thyroid tissue (not recorded which). Here is the DNA: TGTGCCACCCGACAGGGATTCAGCGAGCAGTACTTC. This encodes CATRQGFSEQYF.